The rows below give T cell receptor beta chains drawn from one sample of a study of blood T cell repertoires in COVID-19. Assay: immunoSEQ multiplex PCR; the TCRdb copy retains only in-frame clones and omits some. The sample includes 200,000 or so clones, roughly 87% seen only once; the top ten take approximately 7.2%. The sequenced sample was PBMCs or T cells enriched from blood (not recorded which). These TCRs come from a man aged 30-40 years in a cohort exposed to, infected with or recovered from COVID-19 (not recorded which). The CDR3 runs from the conserved cysteine through the conserved F or W. Fields, in order: V gene, CDR3 length, J gene, D gene, clone size, CDR3 protein, CDR3 DNA. D genes are given only for firm matches. Clone size appears in some rows only: once, few, many, or a class for an expanded clone.

TRBV19,14,TRBJ2-7,.,.,CASTGGRGTYEQYF,TGTGCCAGTACGGGGGGCAGGGGAACCTACGAGCAGTACTTC
TRBV7-6,21,TRBJ2-2,TRBD2,.,CASSSPLNGLAGGLNTGELFF,TGTGCCAGCAGCTCTCCCCTCAACGGACTAGCGGGAGGGCTGAACACCGGGGAGCTGTTTTTT
TRBV2,11,TRBJ1-1,.,.,CASSAVTEAFF,TGTGCCAGCAGTGCTGTAACTGAAGCTTTCTTT
TRBV28,15,TRBJ2-7,TRBD1,.,CASSLRQGENYEQYF,TGTGCCAGCAGTTTGAGACAGGGTGAGAACTACGAGCAGTACTTC
TRBV7-9,14,TRBJ2-7,.,.,CASSLAAGTYEQYF,TGTGCCAGCAGCTTAGCAGCAGGAACCTACGAGCAGTACTTC
TRBV11-2,14,TRBJ2-5,TRBD2,.,CASSIGLAQETQYF,TGTGCCAGCAGCATCGGACTAGCCCAAGAGACCCAGTACTTC
TRBV28,15,TRBJ2-7,.,few,CASSPKTVLSYEQYF,TGTGCCAGCAGTCCGAAAACGGTCCTCTCCTACGAGCAGTACTTC
TRBV3-1/TRBV3-2,13,TRBJ2-7,TRBD1,.,CASRSTGGYEQYF,TGTGCCAGCAGGTCCACAGGGGGCTACGAGCAGTACTTC
TRBV6-5,14,TRBJ2-7,TRBD1,.,CASKLTGTGDEQYF,TGTGCCAGCAAACTTACCGGGACAGGGGACGAGCAGTACTTC
TRBV9,13,TRBJ1-2,TRBD1,once,CASSTGDREIYTF,TGTGCCAGCAGCACCGGAGACAGGGAGATTTACACCTTC
TRBV5-4,14,TRBJ1-1,.,.,CASSPPPVNTEAFF,TGTGCCAGCAGCCCTCCCCCCGTGAACACTGAAGCTTTCTTT
TRBV11-2,15,TRBJ1-1,TRBD1,.,CASSENRGVNTEAFF,TGTGCCAGCAGCGAGAACAGGGGGGTGAACACTGAAGCTTTCTTT
TRBV14,16,TRBJ2-1,TRBD2,.,CASSQALAGPFHEQFF,TGTGCCAGCAGCCAAGCGCTAGCGGGTCCCTTCCATGAGCAGTTCTTC
TRBV9,15,TRBJ2-7,TRBD1,.,CASSPRDRGTYEQYF,TGTGCCAGCAGCCCCCGGGACAGGGGGACCTACGAGCAGTACTTC
TRBV9,13,TRBJ1-2,.,.,CASSVSENYGYTF,TGTGCCAGCAGCGTGAGCGAGAACTATGGCTACACCTTC
TRBV19,14,TRBJ2-7,.,.,CASSNREGRNEQYF,TGTGCCAGTAGTAACAGGGAGGGGCGTAACGAGCAGTACTTC
TRBV9,13,TRBJ1-1,.,.,CASSVLDNTEAFF,TGTGCCAGCAGCGTGCTAGACAACACTGAAGCTTTCTTT
TRBV5-1,16,TRBJ2-7,TRBD2,.,CASSLVSGRVPYEQYF,TGCGCCAGCAGCTTGGTTTCCGGGAGGGTCCCCTACGAGCAGTACTTC
TRBV28,17,TRBJ1-5,.,once,CASSLLGPSGGNQPQHF,TGTGCCAGCAGTTTACTGGGACCTAGCGGGGGCAATCAGCCCCAGCATTTT
TRBV9,13,TRBJ1-2,.,once,CASSEPGVEGYTF,TGTGCCAGCAGCGAGCCGGGGGTTGAGGGCTACACCTTC
TRBV19,19,TRBJ2-1,TRBD2,.,CASSIEGPGLAGGRNEQFF,TGTGCCAGTAGTATAGAGGGGCCGGGACTAGCGGGAGGTCGTAATGAGCAGTTCTTC
TRBV29-1,18,TRBJ2-2,TRBD2,.,CSVVGLGSLAGDTGELFF,TGCAGCGTTGTCGGTCTTGGATCACTAGCGGGAGACACCGGGGAGCTGTTTTTT
TRBV27,14,TRBJ1-4,TRBD1,once,CASSFQGGSEKLFF,TGTGCCAGCAGTTTTCAAGGGGGCTCTGAAAAACTGTTTTTT
TRBV7-6,15,TRBJ1-3,.,.,CASSSQASSGNTIYF,TGTGCCAGCAGCTCCCAGGCCAGCTCTGGAAACACCATATATTTT
TRBV7-8,16,TRBJ2-1,TRBD2,.,CASSLALAGGGNEQFF,TGTGCCAGCAGCTTAGCGCTAGCGGGAGGAGGGAATGAGCAGTTCTTC
TRBV6-5,15,TRBJ1-1,.,.,CASSSPGLLPSRAFF,TGTGCCAGCAGCTCTCCGGGACTCCTTCCAAGTAGAGCTTTCTTT
TRBV3-1/TRBV3-2,15,TRBJ1-3,TRBD1,.,CASSQTGPSGNTIYF,TGTGCCAGCAGCCAGACAGGGCCCTCTGGAAACACCATATATTTT
TRBV14,13,TRBJ1-2,.,few,CASSQDLLYGYTF,TGTGCCAGCAGCCAAGATCTCCTCTATGGCTACACCTTC
TRBV7-2,15,TRBJ1-5,.,.,CASSPQRVRNQPQHF,TGTGCCAGCAGCCCCCAGCGGGTTAGGAATCAGCCCCAGCATTTT
TRBV7-9,13,TRBJ2-1,.,.,CASSPRAREEQFF,TGTGCCAGCAGCCCCCGTGCGAGAGAAGAGCAGTTCTTC
TRBV2,14,TRBJ2-7,.,.,CASKRGQAAYEQYF,TGTGCCAGCAAAAGAGGGCAGGCAGCCTACGAGCAGTACTTC
TRBV9,15,TRBJ2-1,.,.,CASSVNGAPHNEQFF,TGTGCCAGCAGCGTCAATGGGGCGCCACACAATGAGCAGTTCTTC
TRBV12-3/TRBV12-4,13,TRBJ1-6,.,.,CASSLKRASPLHF,TGTGCCAGCAGTTTAAAACGAGCTTCACCCCTCCACTTT
TRBV27,15,TRBJ2-7,.,.,CASSFAAAGNYEQYF,TGTGCCAGCAGTTTCGCGGCAGCTGGCAACTACGAGCAGTACTTC
TRBV7-3,15,TRBJ2-7,TRBD1,.,CASSLKEGQIYEQYF,TGTGCCAGCAGCTTAAAAGAGGGACAGATCTACGAGCAGTACTTC
TRBV5-4,15,TRBJ2-3,.,.,CASSVGGPPANTQYF,TGTGCCAGCAGCGTTGGGGGCCCACCCGCAAATACGCAGTATTTT
TRBV3-1/TRBV3-2,17,TRBJ2-1,TRBD2,.,CASSQSVAGALYNEQFF,TGTGCCAGCAGCCAAAGCGTAGCGGGAGCATTGTACAATGAGCAGTTCTTC
TRBV7-9,16,TRBJ2-1,TRBD2,few,CASSEGTSGSGNEQFF,TGTGCCAGCAGCGAGGGGACTAGCGGGAGCGGGAATGAGCAGTTCTTC
TRBV18,15,TRBJ1-1,.,.,CASSPRQGKGTEAFF,TGTGCCAGCTCACCACGGCAGGGAAAAGGCACTGAAGCTTTCTTT
TRBV9,20,TRBJ2-6,.,once,CASSERTSQESTSGANVLTF,TGTGCCAGCAGCGAACGGACTTCCCAAGAATCAACCTCTGGGGCCAACGTCCTGACTTTC
TRBV27,14,TRBJ2-7,TRBD1,.,CASSRGQSSYEQYF,TGTGCCAGCAGTCGGGGACAGTCCTCCTACGAGCAGTACTTC
TRBV27,16,TRBJ1-1,.,.,CASSSHLELMNTEAFF,TGTGCCAGCAGTTCGCACCTCGAACTGATGAACACTGAAGCTTTCTTT
TRBV28,14,TRBJ2-1,.,.,CATFGGSSYNEQFF,TGTGCTACCTTTGGGGGGAGCTCCTACAATGAGCAGTTCTTC
TRBV7-8,14,TRBJ1-2,TRBD1,.,CASSLAQGAYGYTF,TGTGCCAGCAGCTTAGCTCAGGGGGCTTATGGCTACACCTTC
TRBV7-8,16,TRBJ2-7,TRBD2,.,CASSLRTSGTQSDQYF,TGTGCCAGCAGCCTAAGGACTAGCGGGACCCAATCCGATCAGTACTTC
TRBV7-9,14,TRBJ2-7,.,.,CASSKGGIRYEQYF,TGTGCCAGCAGTAAAGGGGGAATTAGGTACGAGCAGTACTTC
TRBV11-2,15,TRBJ1-4,.,.,CASSLDLQLNEKLFF,TGTGCCAGCAGCTTAGATCTGCAACTTAATGAAAAACTGTTTTTT
TRBV5-1,14,TRBJ1-2,TRBD1,.,CASSLGQGNDGYTF,TGCGCCAGCAGCTTGGGACAGGGGAACGATGGCTACACCTTC
TRBV10-1,15,TRBJ2-1,TRBD1,.,CASSNRDRGPNEQFF,TGCGCCAGCAGTAACCGGGACAGGGGGCCCAATGAGCAGTTCTTC
TRBV6-2/TRBV6-3,14,TRBJ2-1,.,.,CASSPLPPMTRQFF,TGTGCCAGCAGTCCCCTCCCCCCAATGACAAGGCAGTTCTTC
TRBV5-1,18,TRBJ2-3,TRBD2,once,CASSLATSGIGGSDTQYF,TGCGCCAGCAGCTTGGCGACTAGCGGGATCGGGGGCTCAGATACGCAGTATTTT
TRBV7-2,15,TRBJ2-3,TRBD1,.,CASSFQGAVSDTQYF,TGTGCCAGCAGCTTCCAGGGGGCGGTTTCAGATACGCAGTATTTT
TRBV19,16,TRBJ2-1,TRBD2,.,CASSLLAGGGYNEQFF,TGTGCCAGTAGTCTCCTTGCTGGCGGGGGATACAATGAGCAGTTCTTC
TRBV7-9,15,TRBJ2-2,TRBD1,.,CASSLPGTGPGELFF,TGTGCCAGCAGCCTCCCCGGGACAGGCCCCGGGGAGCTGTTTTTT
TRBV7-3,14,TRBJ2-1,TRBD2,.,CASSFSGTYNEQFF,TGTGCCAGCAGCTTTAGCGGGACTTACAATGAGCAGTTCTTC
TRBV2,18,TRBJ2-7,TRBD2,.,CASSVPGLAGPQTYEQYF,TGTGCCAGCAGTGTTCCGGGACTAGCGGGACCACAAACCTACGAGCAGTACTTC
TRBV24-1,16,TRBJ2-1,TRBD2,.,CATSGASGFSYNEQFF,TGTGCCACCAGTGGGGCTAGCGGGTTCTCCTACAATGAGCAGTTCTTC
TRBV28,14,TRBJ2-7,.,.,CASSFTQTVYEQYF,TGTGCCAGCAGTTTTACCCAGACAGTCTACGAGCAGTACTTC
TRBV11-2,15,TRBJ1-4,TRBD1,.,CASSQGTGGNEKLFF,TGTGCCAGCAGTCAAGGGACAGGGGGAAATGAAAAACTGTTTTTT
TRBV7-2,15,TRBJ2-5,TRBD2,once,CASSDGTSGRETQYF,TGTGCCAGCAGCGACGGGACTAGCGGGAGAGAGACCCAGTACTTC